This T cell receptor beta chain was observed in a study of PD-1 blockade in classical Hodgkin lymphoma. Clones were read by immunoSEQ multiplex PCR, and TCRdb kept only the in-frame ones, dropping some. This table holds roughly 21,000 clones, more than 80% found once. Regarding time point: cycle 4 day 1 (C4D1), after about 6 weeks of nivolumab. Each of the patients experienced relapse following autologous stem cell transplantation, and their brentuximab vedotin exposure differed. The CDR3 totals 15 residues. Germline CDR1 is MDHEN and CDR2 is SYDVKM. V gave up 2 bases and J gave up 6 bases; unmatched junction bases: 5.

V gene TRBV28 combines with J gene TRBJ2-1, with 9 bases lining up with TRBD2. The material was peripheral blood mononuclear cells (PBMCs), obtained before the fourth cycle of nivolumab. This TCR came from a human donor with classical Hodgkin lymphoma. CDR3 sequence: CASSLGVAGVNEQFF. Here the CDR3 DNA reads TGTGCCAGCAGTTTAGGGGTAGCGGGGGTCAATGAGCAGTTCTTC.